This T cell receptor (beta chain) was profiled in a study of Graves' ophthalmopathy and Graves' hyperthyroidism. Investigators amplified TCR beta CDR3 regions from RNA transcripts. HTBI-primed RT-PCR formed the first round, and a multiplex PCR formed the second. TCRdb passed the multiplex PCR reads through MiXCR, listing each CDR3 protein once. The sample gives hundreds of thousands of distinct CDR3 sequences, about two fifths of which show up once; more than 3% is in the top ten. Details on this clonotype: This may be a read error, as it is one base from a much larger clone. No conserved phenylalanine or tryptophan is present at the end of the CDR3, so a read error is the likely explanation.

The source of this sequence is an adult man with Graves' ophthalmopathy. Sequencing was carried out using peripheral blood.

Here the CDR3 DNA reads TGCAGTGCTGCCTCAGGCTACGAGCAGTACCTC. Amino acids: CSAASGYEQYL. The chain uses TRBV20-1 and TRBJ2-7, with unresolved D. The V end was cut by 5 bases, the J end by 3 bases, with 8 bases between. The germline gives CDR1 DFQATT, CDR2 SNEGSKA (reference sequence). The CDR3 runs to 11 residues.